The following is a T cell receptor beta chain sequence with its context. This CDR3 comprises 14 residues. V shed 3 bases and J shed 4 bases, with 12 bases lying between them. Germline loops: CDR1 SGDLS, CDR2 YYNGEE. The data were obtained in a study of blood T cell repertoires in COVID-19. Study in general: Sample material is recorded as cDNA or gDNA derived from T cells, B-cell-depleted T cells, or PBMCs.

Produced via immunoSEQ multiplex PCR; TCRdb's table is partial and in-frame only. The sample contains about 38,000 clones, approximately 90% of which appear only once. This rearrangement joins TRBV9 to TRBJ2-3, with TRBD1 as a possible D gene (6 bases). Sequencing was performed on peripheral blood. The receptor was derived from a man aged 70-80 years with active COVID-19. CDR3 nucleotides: TGTGCCAGCAGCGGGGGACACCGGGCAGATACGCAGTATTTT. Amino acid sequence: CASSGGHRADTQYF. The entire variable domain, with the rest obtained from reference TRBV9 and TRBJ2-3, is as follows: DSGVTQTPKHLITATGQRVTLRCSPRSGDLSVYWYQQSLDQGLQFLIQYYNGEERAKGNILERFSAQQFPDLHSELNLSSLELGDSALYFCASSGGHRADTQYFGPGTRLTVL.